The 4 T cell receptor beta chains reported below all come from one sample, sequenced in a study of cytotoxic CD8 clonotypes in ibrutinib-treated CLL. Method: immunoSEQ multiplex PCR; TCRdb's copy keeps in-frame clones and lacks some. This sample yields approximately 120,000 clones, of which roughly 57% are seen a single time; under 45% belongs to the top ten. The sequences come from PBMCs, collected after 24 months of ibrutinib treatment. Receptor source: a human donor with chronic lymphocytic leukemia.

The chain couples TRBV5-6 to TRBJ2-7; D gene ambiguous. CDR1 and CDR2 (germline): SGHDT, YYEEEE. The germline V and J ends were trimmed by 0 bases and 6 bases, with 19 bases remaining between them. The CDR3 runs to 16 residues. The chain's CDR3 is CASSLGPASEASEQYF. The CDR3 region has the DNA TGTGCCAGCAGCTTGGGGCCCGCGAGTGAGGCCAGCGAGCAGTACTTC.

Only a few counts were recorded for this clone. The chain recombines TRBV6-5 with TRBJ2-3; 8 nucleotides align to TRBD2. The germline V gene has CDR1 MNHEY and CDR2 SVGAGI. CDR3 length equals 14 residues. J was trimmed by 2 bases and V by 10 bases; bases with no gene match: 8. This CDR3 reads CATGGAGATDTQYF. The CDR3 region has the DNA TGTGCCACCGGGGGGGCCGGAGCCACAGATACGCAGTATTTT.

As for this clone: The germline gene is not matched at one end of the junction; a read error may be the cause. The chain combines TRBV5-6 with TRBJ1-1, with D perhaps TRBD1 (5 bases). The CDR3 spans 14 residues. Germline V gene lookup returns CDR1 SGHDT and CDR2 YYEEEE. This CDR3 reads CASSPGTENAEAFF. In DNA form, the CDR3 reads TGTGCCAGCAGTCCCGGGACGGAGAACGCTGAAGCTTTCTTT.

The chain has TRBV9 and TRBJ2-1; maybe TRBD2 (6 bases). Germline loops: CDR1 SGDLS, CDR2 YYNGEE. V shed 4 bases and J shed 8 bases, with 19 bases lying between them. This CDR3 contains 15 residues. CDR3 coding DNA: TGTGCCAGCAGCCTACGGACTACCCTTAGCGATGAGCAGTTCTTC. Translated, it gives CASSLRTTLSDEQFF.